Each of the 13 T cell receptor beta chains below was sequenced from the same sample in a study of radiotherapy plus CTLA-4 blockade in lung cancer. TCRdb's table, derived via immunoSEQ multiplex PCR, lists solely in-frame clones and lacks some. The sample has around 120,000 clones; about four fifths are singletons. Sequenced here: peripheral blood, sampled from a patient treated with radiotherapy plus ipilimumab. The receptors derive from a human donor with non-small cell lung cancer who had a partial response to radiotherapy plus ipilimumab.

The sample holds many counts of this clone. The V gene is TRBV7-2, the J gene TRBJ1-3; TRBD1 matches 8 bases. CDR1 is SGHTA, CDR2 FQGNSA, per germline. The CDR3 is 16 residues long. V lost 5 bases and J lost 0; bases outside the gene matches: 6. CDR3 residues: CASSSQGAISGNTIYF. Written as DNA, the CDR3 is TGTGCCAGCAGCAGTCAGGGGGCTATCTCTGGAAACACCATATATTTT.

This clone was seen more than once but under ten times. Here the CDR3 reads CASSLEGEAEAFF. CDR3 DNA: TGTGCCAGCAGCTTGGAAGGAGAAGCTGAAGCTTTCTTT. The chain is built from TRBV5-6 and TRBJ1-1; the D is unclear. Germline V lookup: CDR1 SGHDT, CDR2 YYEEEE. V lost 0 bases and J 6 bases, leaving 9 bases between the germline ends. The CDR3 is made up of 13 amino acids. Drawing the rest from reference TRBV5-6 and TRBJ1-1, the complete variable domain is DAGVTQSPTHLIKTRGQQVTLRCSPKSGHDTVSWYQQALGQGPQFIFQYYEEEERQRGNFPDRFSGHQFPNYSSELNVNALLLGDSALYLCASSLEGEAEAFFGQGTRLTVV.

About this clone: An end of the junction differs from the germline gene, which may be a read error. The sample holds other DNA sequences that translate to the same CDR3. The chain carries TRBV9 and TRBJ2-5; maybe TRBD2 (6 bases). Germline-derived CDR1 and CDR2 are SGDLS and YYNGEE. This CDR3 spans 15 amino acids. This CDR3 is CASSVVPSPGETQYF. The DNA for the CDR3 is TGTGCCAGCAGCGTAGTTCCGTCGCCGGGAGAGACTCAGTACTTC.

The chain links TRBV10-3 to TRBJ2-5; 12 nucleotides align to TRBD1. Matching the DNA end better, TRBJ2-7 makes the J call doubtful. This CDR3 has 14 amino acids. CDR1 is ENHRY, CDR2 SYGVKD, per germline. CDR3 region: CAIRAGTGGGEQYF. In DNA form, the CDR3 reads TGTGCCATCAGGGCCGGGACAGGGGGCGGCGAGCAGTACTTC.

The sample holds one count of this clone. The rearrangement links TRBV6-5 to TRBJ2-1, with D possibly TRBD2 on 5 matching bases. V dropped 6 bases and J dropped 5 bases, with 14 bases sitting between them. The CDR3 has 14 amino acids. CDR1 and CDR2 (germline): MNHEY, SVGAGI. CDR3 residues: CASRDSDKDNEQFF. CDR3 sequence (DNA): TGTGCCAGCAGGGATAGCGACAAAGACAATGAGCAGTTCTTC.

CDR3 sequence: CASRSSGDTQYF. In nucleotides, the CDR3 is TGCGCCAGCAGATCTTCGGGAGATACGCAGTATTTT. The V and J genes are TRBV5-1 and TRBJ2-3; unclear D gene. With 5 bases removed from V and 5 bases from J, the gap between germline ends came to 9 bases. CDR1 and CDR2 from the germline V gene are SGHRS and YFSETQ. CDR3 length: 12 amino acids.

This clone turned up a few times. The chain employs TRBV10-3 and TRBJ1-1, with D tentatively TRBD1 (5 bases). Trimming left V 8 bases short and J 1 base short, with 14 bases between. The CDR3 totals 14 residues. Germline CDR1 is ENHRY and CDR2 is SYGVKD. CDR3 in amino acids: CAIGTGDPNTEAFF. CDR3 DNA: TGTGCCATCGGGACGGGGGACCCGAACACTGAAGCTTTCTTT.

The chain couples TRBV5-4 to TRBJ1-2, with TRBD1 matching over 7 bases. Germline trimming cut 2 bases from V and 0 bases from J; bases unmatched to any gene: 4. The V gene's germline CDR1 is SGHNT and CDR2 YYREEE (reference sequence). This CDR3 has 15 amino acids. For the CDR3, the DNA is TGTGCCAGCAGCTTTGGGGACAGACCTAACTATGGCTACACCTTC. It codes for CASSFGDRPNYGYTF.

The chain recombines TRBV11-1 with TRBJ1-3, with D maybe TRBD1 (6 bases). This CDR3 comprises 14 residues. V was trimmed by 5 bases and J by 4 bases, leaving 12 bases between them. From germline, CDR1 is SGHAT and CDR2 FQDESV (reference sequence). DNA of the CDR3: TGTGCCAGCAGCGAAGGACAGAGCGGAAACACCATATATTTT. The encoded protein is CASSEGQSGNTIYF.

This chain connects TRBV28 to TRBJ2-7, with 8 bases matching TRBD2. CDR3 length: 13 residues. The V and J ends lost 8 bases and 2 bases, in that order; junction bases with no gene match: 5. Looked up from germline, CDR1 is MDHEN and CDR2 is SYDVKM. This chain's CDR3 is CASLPGGAYEQYF. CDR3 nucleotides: TGTGCCAGCCTACCGGGGGGGGCCTACGAGCAGTACTTC. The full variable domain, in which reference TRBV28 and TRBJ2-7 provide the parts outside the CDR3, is DVKVTQSSRYLVKRTGEKVFLECVQDMDHENMFWYRQDPGLGLRLIYFSYDVKMKEKGDIPEGYSVSREKKERFSLILESASTNQTSMYLCASLPGGAYEQYFGPGTRLTVT.

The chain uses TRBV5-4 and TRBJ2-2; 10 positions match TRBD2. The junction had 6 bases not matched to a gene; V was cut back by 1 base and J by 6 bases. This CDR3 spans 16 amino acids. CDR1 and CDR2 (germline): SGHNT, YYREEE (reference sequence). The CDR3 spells CASSLRLAGGAGELFF. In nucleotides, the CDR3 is TGTGCCAGCAGCTTGCGGTTAGCGGGAGGTGCCGGGGAGCTGTTTTTT.

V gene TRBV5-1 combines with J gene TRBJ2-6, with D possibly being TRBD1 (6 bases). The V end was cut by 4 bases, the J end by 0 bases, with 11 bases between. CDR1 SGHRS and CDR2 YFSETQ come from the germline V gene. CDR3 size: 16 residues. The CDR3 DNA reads TGCGCCAGCAGCGTGGGACAAAGCTCTGGGGCCAACGTCCTGACTTTC. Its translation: CASSVGQSSGANVLTF.

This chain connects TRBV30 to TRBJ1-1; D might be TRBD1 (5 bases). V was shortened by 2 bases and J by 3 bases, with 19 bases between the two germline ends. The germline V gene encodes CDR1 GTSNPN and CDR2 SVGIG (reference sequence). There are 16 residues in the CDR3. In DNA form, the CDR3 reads TGTGCCTGGAGTTTACAGCCGGGGAGGGGATACACTGAAGCTTTCTTT. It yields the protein CAWSLQPGRGYTEAFF.